The entry below gives a single T cell receptor beta chain sequence along with its context. Its matching antigen is unknown. This record comes from a study of T-cell memory formation after mild COVID-19. In the study overall: For the most part, TCR clusters were specific to one donor.

Notes on the study in general: There were some responding clones in pre-infection memory, which suggested that cross-reactive memory had joined.

One entry per CDR3 protein, called by TCRdb with MiXCR from the 5' RACE reads. The sample lists 150,000 to 200,000 distinct CDR3 sequences, around 15% seen once, with 14% in the top ten. The sequence was obtained from an adult woman who had mild COVID-19 (a few samples of this study predate the infection). Cell type and time point are not known. Sequencing was carried out using PBMCs or a T cell subset sorted from them (not recorded which).

CDR3 loop: CASSRYRGQNIQYF. CDR3 bases: TGTGCCAGCAGCCGTTACAGGGGTCAAAACATTCAGTACTTC. The V and J genes are TRBV6-5 and TRBJ2-4; 7 nucleotides align to TRBD1. There are 14 residues in the CDR3. The trim removed 6 bases at V and 5 bases at J, leaving 7 bases unmatched. The germline CDR1 and CDR2 sequences are MNHEY and SVGAGI.